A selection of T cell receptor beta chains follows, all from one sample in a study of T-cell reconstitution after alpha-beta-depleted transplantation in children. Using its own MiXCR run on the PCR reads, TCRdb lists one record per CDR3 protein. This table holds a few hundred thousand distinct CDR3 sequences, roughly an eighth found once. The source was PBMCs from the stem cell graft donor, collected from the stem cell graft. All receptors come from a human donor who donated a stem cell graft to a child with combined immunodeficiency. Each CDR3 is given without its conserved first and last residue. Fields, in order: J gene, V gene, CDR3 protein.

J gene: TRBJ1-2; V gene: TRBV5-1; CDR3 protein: ASSFGQGVQGYT
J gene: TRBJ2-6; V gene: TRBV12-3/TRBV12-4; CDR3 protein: ASSLDRYSGANVLT
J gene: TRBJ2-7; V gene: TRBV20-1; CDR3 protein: SASFRDLAKYEQY
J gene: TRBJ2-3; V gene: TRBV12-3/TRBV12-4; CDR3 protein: ASSYYRDISTDTQY
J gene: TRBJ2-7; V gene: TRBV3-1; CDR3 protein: ASSHGGPGRRGGEQY
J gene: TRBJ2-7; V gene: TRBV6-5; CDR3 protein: ASSYSGQVSFEQY
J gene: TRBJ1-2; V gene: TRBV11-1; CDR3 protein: ASSPGDYNYGYT
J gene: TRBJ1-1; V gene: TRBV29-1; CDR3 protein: SVDRYRAGNTEAF
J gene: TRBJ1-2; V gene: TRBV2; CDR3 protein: ASNKDSTSNYGYT
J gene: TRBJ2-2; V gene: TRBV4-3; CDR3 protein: ASSQGLGGYGELF
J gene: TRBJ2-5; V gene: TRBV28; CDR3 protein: ASSLSWRTGTGVRETQY
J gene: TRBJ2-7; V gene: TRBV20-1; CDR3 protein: SAAVGGLGTSVYEQY
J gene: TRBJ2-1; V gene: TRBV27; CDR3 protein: ASSFTSGRVYNEQF
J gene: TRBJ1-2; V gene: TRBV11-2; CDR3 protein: ASSLRAPYGYT
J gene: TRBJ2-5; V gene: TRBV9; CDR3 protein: ASSVDPGQGAETQY
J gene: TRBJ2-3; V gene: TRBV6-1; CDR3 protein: ASSRSVISTDTQY